The clone carrying this T cell receptor beta chain was picked up many times. Its antigen is not identified. TCRdb used MiXCR to reprocess the 5' RACE reads, holding one entry per CDR3 protein. The table has just over 60,000 distinct CDR3 sequences, roughly 9.9% seen once. These data are taken from a study of T-cell memory formation after mild COVID-19. Study outcomes and limitations: Among contracting clones, CD4+ were mainly CM/EM and CD8+ enriched in EMRA.

CDR3 length equals 13 residues. V lost 4 bases, J lost 5 bases, and 13 bases lay in between. The germline V gene encodes CDR1 SGHRS and CDR2 YFSETQ. The rearrangement uses TRBV5-1 and TRBJ2-7, with a weak D call TRBD1 (6 bases). The source is a man younger than 35 who had mild COVID-19 (a few samples of this study predate the infection). Cell type and time point are not known. Material: PBMCs or a T cell subset sorted from them (not recorded which). The CDR3 reads CASSLTGIHEQYF. The CDR3 DNA follows: TGCGCCAGCAGCCTAACAGGGATCCACGAGCAGTACTTC.